A single sample is the source of the 27 T cell receptor beta chains below, sequenced in a study of Ad26.COV2.S vaccination and SARS-CoV-2 variants. Noted treatment: around 19 received Ad26.COV2.S at low or high dose, single or two shots; several received placebo; per-sample allocation not given. Collection of the samples took place on day 63 after the first injection of vaccine or placebo. Sequencing used immunoSEQ multiplex PCR; TCRdb keeps in-frame clones, though not all of them. The table records 250,000 or so clones, around 88% of them present only once. Here the sequenced sample was peripheral blood, taken in a trial of Ad26.COV2.S vaccine versus placebo. These receptors all come from a person aged 18-65 years who received the Ad26.COV2.S COVID-19 vaccine or a placebo.

The gene calls are TRBV6-4 and TRBJ2-1; 12 bases line up with TRBD2. This CDR3 comprises 15 residues. Germline trimming cut 5 bases from V and 3 bases from J; bases unmatched to any gene: 2. Germline CDR1 reads MRHNA; CDR2 reads SNTAGT. The CDR3 bases are TGTGCCAGCAGTCGACTAGCGGGAGACTACAATGAGCAGTTCTTC. As protein: CASSRLAGDYNEQFF.

V and J are TRBV9 and TRBJ2-3; D is unresolved. The CDR3 length is 13 residues. Trimming cost V 3 bases and J 2 bases, with 7 bases left between them. Germline assignment: CDR1 SGDLS and CDR2 YYNGEE. CDR3 sequence: CASSERPTDTQYF. CDR3 nucleotides: TGTGCCAGCAGCGAACGTCCCACAGATACGCAGTATTTT.

V and J are TRBV4-3 and TRBJ2-6; D gene ambiguous. V lost 6 bases, J lost 1 base, and 10 bases lay in between. The CDR3 totals 15 residues. The germline gives CDR1 LGHNA, CDR2 YSLEER. CDR3 loop: CASRRTPSGANVLTF. The CDR3 bases are TGCGCCAGCAGGCGAACACCGTCTGGGGCCAACGTCCTGACTTTC.

CDR3 sequence reads: CASSLEGQGKYNEQFF. The CDR3 bases are TGTGCCAGCAGCTTGGAAGGACAGGGAAAGTACAATGAGCAGTTCTTC. This rearrangement joins TRBV3-1 (or the pseudogene TRBV3-2) to TRBJ2-1, with 8 bases lining up with TRBD1. Germline trimming cut 5 bases from V and 4 bases from J; bases unmatched to any gene: 10. The V gene's germline CDR1 is LGHDT and CDR2 YNNKEL (reference sequence). CDR3 length: 16 amino acids.

The J gene is TRBJ1-1, the V gene TRBV27; TRBD1 matches at 8 bases. Germline V gene data show CDR1 as MNHEY and CDR2 as SMNVEV (reference sequence). This CDR3 is built from 14 residues. With 8 bases clipped from V and 4 bases from J, the junction kept 9 bases outside the gene matches. The CDR3 is CASGRTGRGTEAFF. In DNA, the CDR3 is TGTGCCAGCGGGAGGACAGGGAGAGGCACTGAAGCTTTCTTT.

This sequence joins TRBV30 and TRBJ1-6; D unresolved. Trimming left V 0 bases short and J 8 bases short, with 20 bases between. CDR1 is GTSNPN and CDR2 is SVGIG in the germline V gene (reference sequence). CDR3 length equals 17 residues. The CDR3 reads CAWSVRGERRRYSPLHF. CDR3 coding DNA: TGTGCCTGGAGTGTACGCGGCGAGAGGAGGAGGTATTCACCCCTCCACTTT.

CDR3 bases: TGCAGTGCTTGGGCTAACTATGGCTACACCTTC. This translates into CSAWANYGYTF. J is TRBJ1-2 and V is TRBV20-1; no reliable D call. V lost 5 bases and J 0 bases, leaving 4 bases between the germline ends. CDR1 is DFQATT and CDR2 is SNEGSKA in the germline V gene (reference sequence). This CDR3 region has 11 residues.

This chain connects TRBV6-2 or TRBV6-3 to TRBJ1-6; D unresolved. Trimming shortened V by 4 bases and J by 7 bases, and 5 bases separated the two germline ends. CDR1 and CDR2 (germline): MNHEY, SVGEGT. The CDR3 is made up of 12 amino acids. The CDR3: CASSSINSPLHF. In DNA form, the CDR3 reads TGTGCCAGCAGTTCCATAAATTCACCCCTCCACTTT.

The chain links TRBV7-3 to TRBJ2-3, with 12 positions matching TRBD2. With 5 bases clipped from V and 6 bases from J, the junction kept 12 bases outside the gene matches. The germline V gene has CDR1 SGHTA and CDR2 FQGTGA. The CDR3 extends over 17 amino acids. CDR3 sequence: CASSNKGLAGSRDTQYF. CDR3 DNA sequence: TGTGCCAGCAGCAACAAGGGACTAGCGGGCAGTCGGGATACGCAGTATTTT.

The chain is built from TRBV19 and TRBJ1-4; D remains unclear. With 5 bases removed from V and 4 bases from J, the gap between germline ends came to 14 bases. CDR1 and CDR2 (germline): LNHDA, SQIVND (reference sequence). The CDR3 is 15 amino acids. The CDR3 coding sequence is TGTGCCAGTAGTTTCACCGGACTCTTTAATGAAAAACTGTTTTTT. Translated: CASSFTGLFNEKLFF.

The chain recombines TRBV6-5 with TRBJ2-1; D not resolved. Germline V gene sequence: CDR1 MNHEY, CDR2 SVGAGI. The CDR3 covers 13 residues. V lost 6 bases to trimming and J lost 2 bases, with 8 bases between them. Here the CDR3 reads CASSPGPYNEQFF. The CDR3 coding sequence is TGTGCCAGCAGCCCGGGCCCCTACAATGAGCAGTTCTTC.

This sequence joins TRBV12-3 or TRBV12-4 and TRBJ1-1; D unclear. Trimming took 5 bases from V and 5 from J, leaving 6 bases between them. The CDR3 has 11 residues. The CDR3 region has the DNA TGTGCCAGCAGTAGACTAACTGAAGCTTTCTTT. Its translation: CASSRLTEAFF.

The V and J genes are TRBV7-2 and TRBJ2-7; 8 bases line up with TRBD1. CDR1 SGHTA and CDR2 FQGNSA come from the germline V gene. V shed 1 base and J 2 bases; nucleotides not matched to a gene: 4. The CDR3 is made up of 15 amino acids. DNA for the CDR3: TGTGCCAGCAGCTTAGACGGGACAGGACCCTACGAGCAGTACGTC. This gives the protein CASSLDGTGPYEQYV.

The rearrangement uses TRBV19 and TRBJ2-1; D possibly corresponds to TRBD1 (6 bases). With 7 bases removed from V and 0 bases from J, the gap between germline ends came to 13 bases. Per the germline V gene, CDR1 is LNHDA and CDR2 is SQIVND (reference sequence). CDR3 length equals 15 residues. As DNA, the CDR3 is TGTGCCAGTACCTTGGACAGCCTCTCCTACAATGAGCAGTTCTTC. Protein sequence: CASTLDSLSYNEQFF.

This clone was detected once. The V and J genes are TRBV11-2 and TRBJ2-1, with 10 bases matching TRBD2. CDR3 length: 19 amino acids. V shed 4 bases, J shed 3 bases, and the junction held 15 bases outside the gene matches. CDR1 and CDR2 from the germline V gene are SGHAT and FQNNGV. The CDR3 bases are TGTGCCAGCAGCTCACCTCTAGCGGGGGCGCAGGTAATCTACAATGAGCAGTTCTTC. Translated: CASSSPLAGAQVIYNEQFF.

The chain couples TRBV27 to TRBJ2-7, with 10 bases that match TRBD1. Unmatched junction bases numbered 4, after V lost 4 bases and J lost 4 bases. This CDR3 has 14 amino acids. Germline CDR1 MNHEY, CDR2 SMNVEV (reference sequence). The CDR3 sequence: CASSSRDRGYEQYF. CDR3 coding DNA: TGTGCCAGCAGTTCTCGGGACAGGGGTTACGAGCAGTACTTC.

The chain joins TRBV15 to TRBJ1-2; D not certain. The ends were cut back, 0 bases at V and 4 bases at J, with 12 bases in the middle. Germline V gene data show CDR1 as LNHNV and CDR2 as YYDKDF (reference sequence). The CDR3 has 15 amino acids. CDR3 loop: CATSREQPQTYGYTF. CDR3 nucleotide sequence: TGTGCCACCAGCAGAGAACAGCCCCAAACCTATGGCTACACCTTC.

The genes are TRBV3-1 (or the pseudogene TRBV3-2) and TRBJ1-3; D might be TRBD1 (6 bases). The V gene lost 3 bases and the J gene lost 0 bases, with 15 bases spanning the gap. The germline gives CDR1 LGHDT, CDR2 YNNKEL (reference sequence). The CDR3 sequence is 17 residues long. Written as DNA, the CDR3 is TGTGCCAGCAGCCACTCCGGACAGCTTTTCTCTGGAAACACCATATATTTT. It specifies CASSHSGQLFSGNTIYF.

In its sample, this clone was seen a few times. This chain connects TRBV5-4 to TRBJ1-1; D is perhaps TRBD1 (5 bases). This CDR3 has 12 amino acids. Deletions cut 2 bases from V and 10 bases from J, with 12 bases between. Germline CDR1 is SGHNT and CDR2 is YYREEE (reference sequence). The CDR3 sequence is CASSFSGGGAFF. In DNA form, the CDR3 reads TGTGCCAGCAGCTTCTCTGGGGGGGGAGCTTTCTTT. The full variable domain, its missing parts supplied by reference TRBV5-4 and TRBJ1-1, is ETGVTQSPTHLIKTRGQQVTLRCSSQSGHNTVSWYQQALGQGPQFIFQYYREEENGRGNFPPRFSGLQFPNYSSELNVNALELDDSALYLCASSFSGGGAFFGQGTRLTVV.

The chain links TRBV3-1 (or the pseudogene TRBV3-2) to TRBJ1-1; 9 bases line up with TRBD1. This CDR3 is built from 13 residues. The germline CDR1 and CDR2 sequences are LGHDT and YNNKEL (reference sequence). Germline trimming cut 5 bases from V and 10 bases from J; bases unmatched to any gene: 8. This CDR3 is CASSSQPGQGAFF. Written as DNA, the CDR3 is TGTGCCAGCAGCTCCCAACCGGGACAGGGAGCTTTCTTT.

The chain carries TRBV5-1 and TRBJ2-6; 7 nucleotides match TRBD1. Germline trimming cut 0 bases from V and 0 bases from J; bases unmatched to any gene: 6. Per the germline V gene, CDR1 is SGHRS and CDR2 is YFSETQ. The CDR3 has 18 residues. Here the CDR3 DNA reads TGCGCCAGCAGCTTGGTGGCAGGGGGAAGCTCTGGGGCCAACGTCCTGACTTTC. Amino acid sequence: CASSLVAGGSSGANVLTF.

This chain uses TRBV5-1 with TRBJ1-1; D is perhaps TRBD1 (5 bases). CDR3 length equals 15 residues. Germline V gene lookup returns CDR1 SGHRS and CDR2 YFSETQ. V gave up 0 bases and J gave up 3 bases, with 12 bases separating them. DNA of the CDR3: TGCGCCAGCAGCTTGGATCGCAGGGCTTACACTGAAGCTTTCTTT. The encoded protein is CASSLDRRAYTEAFF.

The chain recombines TRBV5-4 with TRBJ2-5, with TRBD2 identical over 11 bases. Germline loops: CDR1 SGHNT, CDR2 YYREEE (reference sequence). V gave up 2 bases and J gave up 2 bases; unmatched junction bases: 2. This CDR3 has 15 amino acids. This CDR3 reads CASSFRLAGQETQYF. The CDR3 DNA is TGTGCCAGCAGCTTTAGACTAGCGGGACAAGAGACCCAGTACTTC.

The gene calls are TRBV10-3 and TRBJ1-5; 10 nucleotides agree with TRBD1. Unmatched junction bases numbered 5, after V lost 0 bases and J lost 3 bases. Looked up from germline, CDR1 is ENHRY and CDR2 is SYGVKD. The CDR3 has 17 amino acids. CDR3 coding DNA: TGTGCCATCAGTGAGTCGAGTGGGACAGGGGCCAATCAGCCCCAGCATTTT. It specifies CAISESSGTGANQPQHF.

This chain links TRBV7-9 with TRBJ2-4, with a possible D match to TRBD1 (6 bases). Germline-derived CDR1 and CDR2 are SEHNR and FQNEAQ (reference sequence). The V gene lost 4 bases and the J gene lost 2 bases, with 15 bases spanning the gap. The CDR3 spans 16 residues. In nucleotides, the CDR3 is TGTGCCAGCAGCTCCCGCGTAGGGGGACCCAAAAACATTCAGTACTTC. Translating gives CASSSRVGGPKNIQYF.

CDR3 protein: CASSESWAEQYV. The CDR3 DNA is TGCGCCAGCAGTGAGTCCTGGGCAGAGCAGTACGTC. The chain combines TRBV10-1 with TRBJ2-7; no definite D call. The CDR3 runs to 12 residues. Germline assignment: CDR1 WNHNN and CDR2 SYGVQD (reference sequence). Trimming took 0 bases from V and 7 from J, leaving 7 bases between them.

The chain employs TRBV3-1 (or the pseudogene TRBV3-2) and TRBJ2-5; 8 bases agree with TRBD1. CDR1 is LGHDT and CDR2 is YNNKEL in the germline V gene (reference sequence). The CDR3 has 14 residues. J lost 5 bases, V lost 4 bases, and 6 bases had no gene match. CDR3 bases: TGTGCCAGCAGCCTACAGGGGGGACTTGAGACCCAGTACTTC. The encoded protein is CASSLQGGLETQYF.